The clone carrying this T cell receptor (beta chain) was observed a handful of times. The sample is drawn from a study of metastatic and nonmetastatic thyroid tumors. Turning to the study itself: Thyroid patients, malignant and benign, had repertoires compared across blood and tumor or nodule tissue.

The entire patient cohort was treatment-naive prior to thyroid surgery. Original data processing: Between-group CDR3 differences, defined by clinicopathological status, yielded a distant-metastasis classifier for papillary thyroid cancer. TCRdb re-processed the PCR reads through MiXCR. For this entry, the V and J calls and clone size follow TCRdb and not the study's own pipeline. The sample shows some 17,000 clones, 22% of them seen only once. Trimming removed 5 bases from V and 2 bases from J; junction bases left unmatched: 9. The CDR3 runs 15 residues. In germline, CDR1 is MDHEN, CDR2 SYDVKM. This receptor was obtained from a female donor with papillary thyroid cancer or a benign thyroid nodule (not recorded which). Some clones in this sample may be carry-over from other donors' samples. The chain recombines TRBV28 with TRBJ2-7; 7 bases line up with TRBD1. Sequencing input: adjacent normal tissue. The CDR3: CASSPQRGQPYEQYF. The CDR3 nucleotides are TGTGCCAGCAGTCCGCAAAGGGGACAGCCCTACGAGCAGTACTTC.